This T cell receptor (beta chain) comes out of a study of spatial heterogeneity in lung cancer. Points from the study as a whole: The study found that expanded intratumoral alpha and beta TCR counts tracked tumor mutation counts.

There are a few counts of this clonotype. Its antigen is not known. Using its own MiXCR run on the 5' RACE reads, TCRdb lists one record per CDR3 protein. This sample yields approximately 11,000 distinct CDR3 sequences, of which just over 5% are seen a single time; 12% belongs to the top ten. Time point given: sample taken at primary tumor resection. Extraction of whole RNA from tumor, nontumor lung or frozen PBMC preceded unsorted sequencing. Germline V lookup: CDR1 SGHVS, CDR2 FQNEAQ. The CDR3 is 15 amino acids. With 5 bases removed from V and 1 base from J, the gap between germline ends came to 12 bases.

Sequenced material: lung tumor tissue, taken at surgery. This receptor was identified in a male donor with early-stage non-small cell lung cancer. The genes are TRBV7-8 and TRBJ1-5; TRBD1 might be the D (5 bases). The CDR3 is CASSRSGGSNQPQHF. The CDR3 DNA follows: TGTGCCAGCAGCCGGTCCGGGGGAAGCAATCAGCCCCAGCATTTT.